This T cell receptor beta chain was recovered during a study of OX40 agonist ivuxolimab in advanced cancers. Produced via immunoSEQ multiplex PCR; TCRdb's table is partial and in-frame only. The sample records 35,000 to 40,000 clones, 70% to 90% being singletons. Looked up from germline, CDR1 is SEHNR and CDR2 is FQNEAQ (reference sequence). V shed 5 bases, J shed 3 bases, and the junction held 1 base outside the gene matches. The CDR3 has 12 amino acids. The starting material was CD4+ or CD8+ T cells sorted from blood, obtained in a trial of the OX40 agonist ivuxolimab. This receptor was obtained from an adult with an advanced solid tumor such as melanoma, head and neck, liver or kidney cancer. J is TRBJ2-7 and V is TRBV7-9, with 7 nucleotides matching TRBD1. CDR3 nucleotide sequence: TGTGCCAGCAGCCCAGGGGGCTACGAGCAGTACTTC. Its translation: CASSPGGYEQYF.